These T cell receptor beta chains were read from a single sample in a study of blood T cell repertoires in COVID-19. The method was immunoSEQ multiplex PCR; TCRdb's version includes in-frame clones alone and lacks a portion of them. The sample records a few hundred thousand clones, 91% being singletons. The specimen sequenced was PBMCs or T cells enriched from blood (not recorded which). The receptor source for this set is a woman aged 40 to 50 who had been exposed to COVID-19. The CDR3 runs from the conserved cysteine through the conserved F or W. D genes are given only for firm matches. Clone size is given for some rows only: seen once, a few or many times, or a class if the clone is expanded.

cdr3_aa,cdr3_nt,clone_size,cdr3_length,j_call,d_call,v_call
CASSPSTGRWGANYGYTF,TGTGCCAGCAGCCCGAGTACAGGGAGATGGGGCGCTAACTATGGCTACACCTTC,.,18,TRBJ1-2,.,TRBV3-1/TRBV3-2
CASRRDTSGGPGAYEQYF,TGTGCCAGCAGAAGGGACACTAGCGGGGGGCCCGGGGCCTACGAGCAGTACTTC,.,18,TRBJ2-7,TRBD2,TRBV2
CAWRNSYGYTF,TGTGCCTGGAGGAATAGCTATGGCTACACCTTC,.,11,TRBJ1-2,.,TRBV30
CATSDAGQGGETQYF,TGTGCCACCAGTGATGCGGGACAGGGAGGGGAGACCCAGTACTTC,.,15,TRBJ2-5,TRBD1,TRBV24-1
CASKVRREETQYF,TGTGCCAGCAAAGTTCGGCGGGAAGAGACCCAGTACTTC,.,13,TRBJ2-5,.,TRBV3-1/TRBV3-2
CSGWDSQETQYF,TGCAGCGGTTGGGACAGCCAAGAGACCCAGTACTTC,.,12,TRBJ2-5,TRBD1,TRBV29-1
CATSRILGGSYNEQFF,TGTGCCACCAGCAGAATTCTCGGGGGGTCCTACAATGAGCAGTTCTTC,few,16,TRBJ2-1,TRBD2,TRBV15
CASSSEGASTEAFF,TGTGCCAGTAGTAGTGAGGGGGCAAGCACTGAAGCTTTCTTT,once,14,TRBJ1-1,TRBD1,TRBV19
CASRLTGGPGELFF,TGCGCCAGCAGGTTGACAGGGGGCCCCGGGGAGCTGTTTTTT,.,14,TRBJ2-2,TRBD1,TRBV5-1
CASSIADEGETQYF,TGTGCCAGTAGTATCGCTGACGAGGGAGAGACCCAGTACTTC,.,14,TRBJ2-5,.,TRBV19
CASSILVGGRGNTEAFF,TGTGCCAGTAGTATATTGGTAGGGGGCAGGGGCAACACTGAAGCTTTCTTT,.,17,TRBJ1-1,TRBD1,TRBV19
CASSPTTTHTQYF,TGTGCCAGCTCACCCACGACTACCCATACGCAGTATTTT,.,13,TRBJ2-3,.,TRBV18
CASSPRGSGSYEQYF,TGCGCCAGCAGCCCGAGGGGTAGCGGCTCCTACGAGCAGTACTTC,.,15,TRBJ2-7,.,TRBV4-1
CASSWRTGTKNTEAFF,TGTGCCAGCAGCTGGAGGACCGGGACAAAAAACACTGAAGCTTTCTTT,once,16,TRBJ1-1,.,TRBV5-6
CASSLGASGSRETQYF,TGCGCCAGCAGCTTGGGGGCTAGCGGGAGCAGGGAGACCCAGTACTTC,.,16,TRBJ2-5,TRBD2,TRBV5-1
CASSLVGLYVGNEQFF,TGTGCCAGCAGTTTGGTGGGGCTTTATGTTGGGAATGAGCAGTTCTTC,.,16,TRBJ2-1,.,TRBV28
CASSPWTGNYGYTF,TGTGCCAGCAGCCCCTGGACAGGGAACTATGGCTACACCTTC,.,14,TRBJ1-2,TRBD1,TRBV27
CASREGLFYEQYF,TGTGCCAGCAGGGAGGGACTTTTCTACGAGCAGTACTTC,.,13,TRBJ2-7,.,TRBV6-5
CATRLYSGVEKLFF,TGTGCCACCAGATTATACAGCGGTGTAGAAAAACTGTTTTTT,few,14,TRBJ1-4,.,TRBV15
CASSINPQDSGGYTF,TGTGCCAGTAGTATAAATCCCCAGGACAGTGGAGGCTACACCTTC,.,15,TRBJ1-2,.,TRBV19
CATGQIGDRGSNEQFF,TGTGCCACCGGTCAGATAGGGGACAGGGGGTCCAATGAGCAGTTCTTC,.,16,TRBJ2-1,TRBD1,TRBV15
CASSFGEGVNEQYF,TGCGCCAGCAGCTTCGGAGAGGGAGTTAACGAGCAGTACTTC,once,14,TRBJ2-7,.,TRBV5-1
CASRDTGMGTEAFF,TGCGCCAGCAGAGATACGGGGATGGGAACTGAAGCTTTCTTT,.,14,TRBJ1-1,.,TRBV4-1
CASGSGDRAGYTF,TGTGCTAGTGGTTCTGGGGACAGGGCGGGCTACACCTTC,.,13,TRBJ1-2,TRBD1,TRBV12-5
CASSPTGTNYEQYF,TGTGCCAGCTCACCGACCGGGACAAACTACGAGCAGTACTTC,.,14,TRBJ2-7,.,TRBV18
CASSVSAQNNEQFF,TGTGCCAGCAGCGTTAGTGCCCAAAACAATGAGCAGTTCTTC,.,14,TRBJ2-1,.,TRBV9
CATSRDRGQGDSVGEKLFF,TGTGCCACCAGCAGAGATCGCGGACAGGGGGATAGTGTTGGAGAAAAACTGTTTTTT,.,19,TRBJ1-4,TRBD1,TRBV15
CASSQVGGYEQYF,TGTGCCAGCAGCCAAGTAGGGGGCTACGAGCAGTACTTC,.,13,TRBJ2-7,.,TRBV3-1/TRBV3-2
CASSLGKGEAFF,TGTGCCAGCTCCCTCGGGAAGGGCGAAGCTTTCTTT,.,12,TRBJ1-1,.,TRBV6-5
CASRDRGETEAFF,TGTGCCAGCAGAGACAGGGGGGAAACTGAAGCTTTCTTT,.,13,TRBJ1-1,TRBD1,TRBV6-6
CASSRREGRTEGYTF,TGCGCCAGCAGCCGTAGGGAGGGCAGGACGGAGGGCTACACCTTC,.,15,TRBJ1-2,.,TRBV5-1
CSASPNLNYGYTF,TGCAGTGCTAGTCCTAATCTGAACTATGGCTACACCTTC,.,13,TRBJ1-2,.,TRBV20-1
CASSYPLDIQYF,TGTGCCAGTAGCTATCCCTTAGACATTCAGTACTTC,once,12,TRBJ2-4,.,TRBV19
CASPSVDYGYTF,TGTGCCTCCCCGTCGGTTGACTATGGCTACACCTTC,.,12,TRBJ1-2,.,TRBV5-8
CASSLGQTTYEQYF,TGTGCCAGCAGCTTGGGACAGACAACCTACGAGCAGTACTTC,.,14,TRBJ2-7,.,TRBV5-5
CASRWEVHYEQYF,TGTGCCAGCAGGTGGGAGGTCCACTACGAGCAGTACTTC,.,13,TRBJ2-7,.,TRBV3-1/TRBV3-2
CASSLAASSYNEQFF,TGTGCCAGCAGCTTAGCAGCGAGCTCCTACAATGAGCAGTTCTTC,.,15,TRBJ2-1,.,TRBV7-8
CASKYGTENTEAFF,TGTGCCAGTAAATACGGGACAGAGAACACTGAAGCTTTCTTT,.,14,TRBJ1-1,TRBD1,TRBV5-6
CATSPVGGNYGYTF,TGTGCCACCAGCCCCGTGGGAGGAAACTATGGCTACACCTTC,.,14,TRBJ1-2,.,TRBV15
CASSIVPSGGIKNEQFF,TGTGCCAGTAGTATAGTACCTAGCGGGGGGATTAAGAATGAGCAGTTCTTC,.,17,TRBJ2-1,TRBD2,TRBV19
CSAQRGTNTEAFF,TGCAGCGCTCAGAGGGGGACGAACACTGAAGCTTTCTTT,once,13,TRBJ1-1,.,TRBV29-1
CASSLVGTAQETQYF,TGTGCCAGCAGCTTAGTGGGGACAGCACAAGAGACCCAGTACTTC,few,15,TRBJ2-5,TRBD1,TRBV5-5
CASSLGGGRGEETQYF,TGCGCCAGCAGCTTGGGAGGCGGGAGAGGGGAAGAGACCCAGTACTTC,.,16,TRBJ2-5,TRBD2,TRBV5-1
CARLVSTYNEQFF,TGTGCCAGGTTAGTGTCGACCTACAATGAGCAGTTCTTC,.,13,TRBJ2-1,.,TRBV21-1
CASSEDSFYNSPLHF,TGTGCCAGTAGCGAGGACAGCTTCTATAATTCACCCCTCCACTTT,.,15,TRBJ1-6,.,TRBV19
CSVESDRGGYNSPLHF,TGCAGCGTTGAATCGGACAGGGGAGGCTATAATTCACCCCTCCACTTT,.,16,TRBJ1-6,TRBD1,TRBV29-1
CASSVGGGVEKLFF,TGTGCCAGCAGTGTAGGGGGCGGAGTTGAAAAACTGTTTTTT,.,14,TRBJ1-4,TRBD1,TRBV2
CASSPRGTGRSTGELFF,TGTGCCAGCTCACCCCGGGGGACAGGGCGAAGCACCGGGGAGCTGTTTTTT,few,17,TRBJ2-2,TRBD1,TRBV18
CASSQERGFDEQYF,TGTGCCAGCAGCCAAGAGCGGGGTTTCGACGAGCAGTACTTC,.,14,TRBJ2-7,.,TRBV4-2
CASRYSDLNTEAFF,TGTGCCAGCAGGTACAGCGATCTTAACACTGAAGCTTTCTTT,.,14,TRBJ1-1,.,TRBV6-5
CASSSRQKQETQYF,TGTGCCAGCAGCTCCCGCCAGAAACAAGAGACCCAGTACTTC,.,14,TRBJ2-5,.,TRBV7-2
CASSYIGQVMNTEAFF,TGTGCCAGCAGTTACATTGGACAGGTAATGAACACTGAAGCTTTCTTT,.,16,TRBJ1-1,TRBD1,TRBV6-5
CASSWGTGTGSYEQYF,TGTGCCAGCAGTTGGGGCACCGGGACAGGGTCGTACGAGCAGTACTTC,.,16,TRBJ2-7,TRBD1,TRBV6-6
CAGGTGENEQFF,TGTGCCGGCGGGACAGGGGAAAATGAGCAGTTCTTC,.,12,TRBJ2-1,.,TRBV21-1
CASSIRTGPLYEQYF,TGTGCCAGCAGCATTCGGACAGGCCCACTCTACGAGCAGTACTTC,.,15,TRBJ2-7,TRBD1,TRBV9
CASSEWDRGRDEQYF,TGTGCCAGCAGTGAATGGGACAGGGGAAGGGACGAGCAGTACTTC,.,15,TRBJ2-7,TRBD1,TRBV2
CASSPPYPGDAFF,TGTGCCAGCTCACCACCGTATCCGGGAGACGCTTTCTTT,.,13,TRBJ1-1,.,TRBV18
CASSVDNGNEQFF,TGTGCCAGCAGCGTAGACAACGGGAATGAGCAGTTCTTC,.,13,TRBJ2-1,.,TRBV9
CASSQGDRDTGELFF,TGTGCCAGCAGCCAAGGGGACAGAGACACCGGGGAGCTGTTTTTT,.,15,TRBJ2-2,TRBD1,TRBV3-1/TRBV3-2
CASSQVRASGIGWFF,TGCGCCAGCAGCCAAGTTCGGGCTAGCGGGATAGGTTGGTTCTTC,.,15,TRBJ2-1,TRBD2,TRBV4-1